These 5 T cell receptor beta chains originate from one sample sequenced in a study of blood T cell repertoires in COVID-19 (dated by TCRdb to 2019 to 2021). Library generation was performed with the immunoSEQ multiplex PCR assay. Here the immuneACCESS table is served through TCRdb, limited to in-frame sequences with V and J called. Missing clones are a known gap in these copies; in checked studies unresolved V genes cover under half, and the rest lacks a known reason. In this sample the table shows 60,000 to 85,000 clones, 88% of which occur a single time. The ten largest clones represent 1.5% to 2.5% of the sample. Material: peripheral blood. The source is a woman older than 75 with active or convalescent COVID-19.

The CDR3 reads CASSLVGGFGYNEQFF. DNA for the CDR3: TGTGCCAGCAGTTTAGTAGGCGGTTTTGGGTACAATGAGCAGTTCTTC. The chain joins TRBV27 to TRBJ2-1; D gene uncertain. CDR1 is MNHEY, CDR2 SMNVEV, per germline (reference sequence). The CDR3 extends over 16 amino acids. V lost 2 bases, J lost 4 bases, and 15 bases lay in between.

CDR3 region: CATSERTSGDNEQFF. CDR3 DNA: TGTGCCACCAGTGAAAGGACTAGCGGGGACAATGAGCAGTTCTTC. The chain carries TRBV24-1 and TRBJ2-1; the match to TRBD2 covers 12 bases. V gave up 4 bases and J gave up 5 bases; unmatched junction bases: 2. Looked up from germline, CDR1 is KGHDR and CDR2 is SFDVKD. The CDR3 runs 15 residues.

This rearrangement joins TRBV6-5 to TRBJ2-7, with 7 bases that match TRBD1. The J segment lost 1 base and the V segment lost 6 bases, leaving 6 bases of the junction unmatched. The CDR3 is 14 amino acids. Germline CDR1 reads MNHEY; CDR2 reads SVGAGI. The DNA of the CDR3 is TGTGCCAGCAGAAGACAGGGCTTTTCCTACGAGCAGTACTTC. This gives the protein CASRRQGFSYEQYF.

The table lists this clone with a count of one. CDR3 DNA sequence: TGTGCCAGCAGCTTTCCGGGACTAGATTTTAGCACAGATACGCAGTATTTT. It specifies CASSFPGLDFSTDTQYF. The V and J genes are TRBV9 and TRBJ2-3, with 8 nucleotides matching TRBD2. Germline V gene sequence: CDR1 SGDLS, CDR2 YYNGEE. V dropped 4 bases and J dropped 0; count of bases not matched to a gene: 10. This CDR3 region has 17 residues.

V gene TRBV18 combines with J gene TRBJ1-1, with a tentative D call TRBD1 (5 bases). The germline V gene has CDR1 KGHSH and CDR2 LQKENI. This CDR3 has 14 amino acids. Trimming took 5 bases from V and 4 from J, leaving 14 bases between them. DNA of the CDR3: TGTGCCAGCTCATTCCACCCCGGGGGCACTGAAGCTTTCTTT. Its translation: CASSFHPGGTEAFF.